The source of this T cell receptor (beta chain) is a study of radiotherapy plus CTLA-4 blockade in lung cancer. Trimming at V came to 2 bases and at J to 5 bases, leaving 9 bases not matched to a gene. CDR1 and CDR2 (germline): SGDLS, YYNGEE. CDR3 length: 15 residues. This table comes from immunoSEQ multiplex PCR, and its TCRdb copy is limited to in-frame clones, with some not included. This table holds 90,000 to 130,000 clones, more than 75% found once. The TCR originated in a human donor with non-small cell lung cancer that progressed on radiotherapy plus ipilimumab. Some clones in this sample may be carry-over from other donors' samples. The sample here was peripheral blood, taken from a patient treated with radiotherapy plus ipilimumab. The chain uses TRBV9 and TRBJ2-7; 8 bases are shared with TRBD1. CDR3 in amino acids: CASSVAGQGRNEQYF. The CDR3 nucleotides read TGTGCCAGCAGCGTGGCCGGACAGGGCCGGAACGAGCAGTACTTC.